Below are 11 T cell receptor beta chains sequenced from a single sample in a study of blood T cell dynamics during melanoma immunotherapy. This table comes from immunoSEQ multiplex PCR, and its TCRdb copy is limited to in-frame clones, with some not included. This listing includes 20 clones. As to time point: week 3, after first cycle of checkpoint inhibitor. The sequencing here drew on cell-free DNA from blood, taken from a patient treated with checkpoint blockade. These receptors originate from a human donor with melanoma.

This clone was observed once. V usage is TRBV27 and J usage is TRBJ2-6, with D unclear. Germline V gives CDR1 MNHEY, CDR2 SMNVEV (reference sequence). CDR3 length: 18 amino acids. V lost 5 bases and J 5 bases, leaving 22 bases between the germline ends. For the CDR3, the DNA is TGTGCCAGCAGTCTGAACGACTGGCTACAAAGTCGGGCCAACGTCCTGACTTTC. Protein: CASSLNDWLQSRANVLTF. The full variable domain, completed using reference TRBV27 and TRBJ2-6, is EAQVTQNPRYLITVTGKKLTVTCSQNMNHEYMSWYRQDPGLGLRQIYYSMNVEVTDKGDVPEGYKVSRKEKRNFPLILESPSPNQTSLYFCASSLNDWLQSRANVLTFGAGSRLTVL.

The chain is built from TRBV9 and TRBJ1-1; tentative D call: TRBD1 (5 bases). The V and J ends lost 4 bases and 5 bases respectively, with 12 bases between them. Germline CDR1 reads SGDLS; CDR2 reads YYNGEE. The CDR3 spans 13 residues. CDR3 loop: CASSLGEGTEAFF. CDR3 sequence (DNA): TGTGCCAGCAGCTTGGGGGAGGGAACTGAAGCTTTCTTT.

The V and J genes are TRBV15 and TRBJ1-4; TRBD1 matches 7 bases. V gave up 2 bases and J gave up 5 bases; unmatched junction bases: 8. Germline assignment: CDR1 LNHNV and CDR2 YYDKDF (reference sequence). This CDR3 spans 16 amino acids. CDR3 amino acids: CATSRMPGTANEKLFF. Written as DNA, the CDR3 is TGTGCCACCAGCAGAATGCCCGGGACAGCGAATGAAAAACTGTTTTTT.

The V call is TRBV2, the J call TRBJ2-6; the D is unclear. V gave up 5 bases and J gave up 5 bases, with 22 bases separating them. Per germline, CDR1 SNHLY and CDR2 FYNNEI. The CDR3 sequence is 18 residues long. CDR3 sequence: CASSLSGYRYSRANVLTF. Written as DNA, the CDR3 is TGTGCCAGCAGTCTAAGTGGTTACCGATACAGTCGGGCCAACGTCCTGACTTTC.

This chain links TRBV9 with TRBJ2-7; D call uncertain. Germline CDR1 and CDR2: SGDLS and YYNGEE. Trimming removed 0 bases from V and 2 bases from J, with 9 bases in between. This CDR3 region has 14 residues. CDR3 sequence reads: CASSVVPSTYEQYF. The DNA of the CDR3 is TGTGCCAGCAGCGTAGTCCCCAGCACCTACGAGCAGTACTTC.

V gene TRBV29-1 combines with J gene TRBJ2-5; maybe TRBD2 (6 bases). This CDR3 has 16 amino acids. Looked up from germline, CDR1 is SQVTM and CDR2 is ANQGSEA. Trimming pared 0 bases from V and 4 bases from J, leaving 18 bases between. CDR3 amino acids: CSVEDLRGLGRETQYF. The CDR3 region has the DNA TGCAGCGTTGAAGATCTTCGGGGACTGGGGAGAGAGACCCAGTACTTC.

In its sample, this clone was seen a few times. The conserved phenylalanine or tryptophan is not found at the CDR3 terminus, so this likely reflects a read error. The DNA is left out, because the CDR3 cannot be placed on it with certainty; the CDR3 is given as TCRdb lists it. The CDR3 spells CASSRITELGKTYG. V gene TRBV25-1 combines with J gene TRBJ1-2. Germline CDR1 and CDR2: MGHDK and SYGVNS. The CDR3 has 14 residues if both end residues are counted.

This clone occurred once. The V call is TRBV9, the J call TRBJ2-7; TRBD1 is a possible D gene (6 bases). The length of the CDR3 is 13 residues. Germline lookup yields CDR1 SGDLS and CDR2 YYNGEE. V was trimmed by 1 base and J by 5 bases, leaving 10 bases between them. The CDR3 nucleotides are TGTGCCAGCAGCGTACAGGGGTTCGACGAGCAGTACTTC. It is translated as CASSVQGFDEQYF.

The gene calls are TRBV29-1 and TRBJ2-7, with D unresolved. This CDR3 contains 11 residues. Trimming removed 0 bases from V and 5 bases from J, with 5 bases in between. The germline CDR1 and CDR2 sequences are SQVTM and ANQGSEA. CDR3 in amino acids: CSVEDNNEQYV. The DNA for the CDR3 is TGCAGCGTTGAAGATAACAACGAGCAGTACGTC.

The rearrangement joins TRBV9 to TRBJ1-1; no reliable D call. V was shortened by 4 bases and J by 9 bases, with 16 bases between the two germline ends. Germline CDR1 reads SGDLS; CDR2 reads YYNGEE. The CDR3 extends over 13 amino acids. CDR3 DNA: TGTGCCAGCAGCCCCGGAAAAACTGGGCAAGCTTTCTTT. Protein sequence: CASSPGKTGQAFF. Variable domain in full (rest from reference TRBV9 and TRBJ1-1): DSGVTQTPKHLITATGQRVTLRCSPRSGDLSVYWYQQSLDQGLQFLIQYYNGEERAKGNILERFSAQQFPDLHSELNLSSLELGDSALYFCASSPGKTGQAFFGQGTRLTVV.

CDR3 in DNA: TGCGCCAGCAGCCAATCCTCGGGAGAGACCCAGTACTTC. Residues: CASSQSSGETQYF. The chain has TRBV4-3 and TRBJ2-5; D is unresolved. V was cut by 2 bases and J by 4 bases, with 8 bases left in between. Looked up from germline, CDR1 is LGHNA and CDR2 is YSLEER. This CDR3 has 13 amino acids.